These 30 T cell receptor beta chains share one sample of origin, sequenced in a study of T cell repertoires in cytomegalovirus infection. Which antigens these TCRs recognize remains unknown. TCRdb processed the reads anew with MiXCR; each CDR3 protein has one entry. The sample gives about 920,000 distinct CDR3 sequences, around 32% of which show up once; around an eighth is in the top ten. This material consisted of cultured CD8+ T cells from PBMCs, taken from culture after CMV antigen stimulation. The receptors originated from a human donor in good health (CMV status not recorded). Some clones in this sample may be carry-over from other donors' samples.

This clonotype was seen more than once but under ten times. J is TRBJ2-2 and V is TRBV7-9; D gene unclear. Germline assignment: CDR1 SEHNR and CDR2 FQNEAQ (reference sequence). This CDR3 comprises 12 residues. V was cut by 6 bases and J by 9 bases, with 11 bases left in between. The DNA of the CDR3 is TGTGCCAGCAGTGGGCCCGCGAGGGAGCTGTTTTTT. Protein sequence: CASSGPARELFF.

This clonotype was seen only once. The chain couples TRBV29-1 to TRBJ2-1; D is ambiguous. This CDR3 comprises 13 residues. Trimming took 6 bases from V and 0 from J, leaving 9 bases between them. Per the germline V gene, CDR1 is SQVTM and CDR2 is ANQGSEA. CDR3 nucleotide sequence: TGCAGCGTCGTTTCCGTCTCCTACAATGAGCAGTTCTTC. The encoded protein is CSVVSVSYNEQFF.

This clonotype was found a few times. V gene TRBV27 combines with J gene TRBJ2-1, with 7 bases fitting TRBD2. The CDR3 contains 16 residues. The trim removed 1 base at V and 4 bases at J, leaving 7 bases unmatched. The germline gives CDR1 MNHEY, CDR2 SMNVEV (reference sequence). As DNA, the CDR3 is TGTGCCAGCAGTTTATTAGTGGGGGGGATTTACAATGAGCAGTTCTTC. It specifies CASSLLVGGIYNEQFF.

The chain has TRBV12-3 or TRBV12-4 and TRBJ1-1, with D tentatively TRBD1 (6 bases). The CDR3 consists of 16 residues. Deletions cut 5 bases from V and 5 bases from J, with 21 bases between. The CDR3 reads CASSPTGLGGGTEAFF. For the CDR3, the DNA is TGTGCCAGCAGTCCGACTGGGTTGGGGGGCGGGACTGAAGCTTTCTTT.

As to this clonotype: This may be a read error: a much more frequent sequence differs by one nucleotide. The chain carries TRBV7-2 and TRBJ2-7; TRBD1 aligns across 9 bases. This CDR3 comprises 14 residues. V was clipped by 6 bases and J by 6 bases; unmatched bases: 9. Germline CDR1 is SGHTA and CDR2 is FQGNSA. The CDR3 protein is CASSFFTGGGEQYV. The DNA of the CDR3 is TGTGCCAGCAGTTTTTTTACAGGGGGCGGCGAGCAGTACGTC.

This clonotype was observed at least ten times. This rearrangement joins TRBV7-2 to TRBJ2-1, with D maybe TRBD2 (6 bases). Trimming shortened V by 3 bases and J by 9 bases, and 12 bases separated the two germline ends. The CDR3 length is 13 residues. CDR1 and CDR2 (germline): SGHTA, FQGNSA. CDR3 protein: CASSFGGLPEQFF. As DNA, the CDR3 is TGTGCCAGCAGCTTCGGGGGACTCCCTGAGCAGTTCTTC.

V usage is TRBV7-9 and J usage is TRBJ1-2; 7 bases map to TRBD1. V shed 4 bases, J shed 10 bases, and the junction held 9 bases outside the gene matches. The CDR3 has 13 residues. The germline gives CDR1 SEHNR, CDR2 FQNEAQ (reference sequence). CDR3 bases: TGTGCCAGCAGCTGGGACAGCGAGCTTGTCTACACCTTC. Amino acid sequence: CASSWDSELVYTF.

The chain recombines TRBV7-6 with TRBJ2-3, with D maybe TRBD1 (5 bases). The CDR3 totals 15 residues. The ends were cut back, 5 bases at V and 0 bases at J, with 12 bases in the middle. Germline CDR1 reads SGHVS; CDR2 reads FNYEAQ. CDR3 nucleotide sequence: TGTGCCAGCAGCAGCCAAGGGGCTAGCACAGATACGCAGTATTTT. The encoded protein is CASSSQGASTDTQYF.

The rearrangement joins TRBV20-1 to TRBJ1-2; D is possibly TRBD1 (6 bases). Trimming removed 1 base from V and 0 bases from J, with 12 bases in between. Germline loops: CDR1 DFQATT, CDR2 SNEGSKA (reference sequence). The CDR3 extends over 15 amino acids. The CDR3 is CSARVFGQTNYGYTF. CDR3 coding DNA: TGCAGTGCTAGAGTTTTCGGACAGACTAACTATGGCTACACCTTC.

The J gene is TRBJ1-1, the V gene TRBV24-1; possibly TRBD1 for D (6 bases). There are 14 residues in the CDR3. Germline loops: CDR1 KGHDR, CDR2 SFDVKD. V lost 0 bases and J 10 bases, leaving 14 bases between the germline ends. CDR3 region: CATSDLLRGSGAFF. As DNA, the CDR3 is TGTGCCACCAGTGATTTGCTCAGGGGCTCCGGAGCTTTCTTT.

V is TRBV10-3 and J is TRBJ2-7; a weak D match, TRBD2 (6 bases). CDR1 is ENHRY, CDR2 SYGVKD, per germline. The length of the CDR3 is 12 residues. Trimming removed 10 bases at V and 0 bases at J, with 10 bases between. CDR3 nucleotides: TGTGCCACGACCGGGAGCTCCTACGAGCAGTACGTC. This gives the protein CATTGSSYEQYV.

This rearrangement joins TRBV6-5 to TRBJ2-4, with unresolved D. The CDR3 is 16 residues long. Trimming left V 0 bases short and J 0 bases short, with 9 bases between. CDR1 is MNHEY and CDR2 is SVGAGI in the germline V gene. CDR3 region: CASSYSIPQAKNIQYF. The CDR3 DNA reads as TGTGCCAGCAGTTACTCGATCCCTCAAGCCAAAAACATTCAGTACTTC.

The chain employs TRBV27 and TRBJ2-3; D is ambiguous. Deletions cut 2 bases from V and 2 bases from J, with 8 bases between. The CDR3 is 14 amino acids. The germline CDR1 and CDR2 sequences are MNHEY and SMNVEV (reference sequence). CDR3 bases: TGTGCCAGCAGTTTAAAACCTAACACAGATACGCAGTATTTT. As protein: CASSLKPNTDTQYF.

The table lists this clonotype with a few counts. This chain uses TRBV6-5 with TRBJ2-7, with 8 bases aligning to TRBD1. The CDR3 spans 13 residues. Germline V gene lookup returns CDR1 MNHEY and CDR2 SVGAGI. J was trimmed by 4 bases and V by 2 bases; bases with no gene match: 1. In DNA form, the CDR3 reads TGTGCCAGCAGTTACGACAGGGGTTACGAGCAGTACTTC. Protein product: CASSYDRGYEQYF.

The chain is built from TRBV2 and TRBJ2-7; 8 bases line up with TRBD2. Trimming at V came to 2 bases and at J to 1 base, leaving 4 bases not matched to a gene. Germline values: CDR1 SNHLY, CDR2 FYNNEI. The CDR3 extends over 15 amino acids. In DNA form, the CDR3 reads TGTGCCAGCAGTGAATTTCGGGGGGGGTCCTACGAGCAGTACTTC. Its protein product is CASSEFRGGSYEQYF.

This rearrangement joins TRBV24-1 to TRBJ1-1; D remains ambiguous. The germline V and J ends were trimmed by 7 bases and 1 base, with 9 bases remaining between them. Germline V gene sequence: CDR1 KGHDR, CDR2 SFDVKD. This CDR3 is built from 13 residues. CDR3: CATSARSNTEAFF. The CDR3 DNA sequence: TGTGCCACCAGCGCCAGGTCGAACACTGAAGCTTTCTTT.

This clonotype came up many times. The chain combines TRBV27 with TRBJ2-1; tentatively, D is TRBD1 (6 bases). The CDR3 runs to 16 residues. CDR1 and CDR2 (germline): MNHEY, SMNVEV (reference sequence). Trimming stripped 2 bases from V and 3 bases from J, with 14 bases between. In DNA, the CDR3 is TGTGCCAGCAGTTTACCCGTCAGGGGTGGCTACAATGAGCAGTTCTTC. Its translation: CASSLPVRGGYNEQFF.

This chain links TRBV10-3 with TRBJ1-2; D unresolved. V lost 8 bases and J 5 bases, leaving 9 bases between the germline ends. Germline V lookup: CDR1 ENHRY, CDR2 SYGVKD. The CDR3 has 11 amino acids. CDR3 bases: TGTGCCATCCGAGAGCGTTATGGCTACACCTTC. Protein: CAIRERYGYTF.

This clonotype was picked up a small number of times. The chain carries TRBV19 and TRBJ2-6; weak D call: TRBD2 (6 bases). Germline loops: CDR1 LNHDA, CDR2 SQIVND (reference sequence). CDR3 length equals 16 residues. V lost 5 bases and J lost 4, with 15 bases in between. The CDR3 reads CASSPGTVGGANVLTF. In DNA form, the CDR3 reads TGTGCCAGTAGTCCCGGGACTGTGGGGGGGGCCAACGTCCTGACTTTC.

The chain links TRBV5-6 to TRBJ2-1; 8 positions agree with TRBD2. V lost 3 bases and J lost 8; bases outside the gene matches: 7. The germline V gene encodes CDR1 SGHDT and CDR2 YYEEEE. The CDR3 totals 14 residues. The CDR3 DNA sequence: TGTGCCAGCAGCTCCAGCGGGGGCCCGGATGAGCAGTTCTTC. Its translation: CASSSSGGPDEQFF.

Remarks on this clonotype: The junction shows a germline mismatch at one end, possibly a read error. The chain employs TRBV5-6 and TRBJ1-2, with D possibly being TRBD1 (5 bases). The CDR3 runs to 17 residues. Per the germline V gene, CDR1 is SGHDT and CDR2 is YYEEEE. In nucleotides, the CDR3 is TGTACCAGCAGCTTGGTCGCCAGGGAGGAAGATATTTATGGCTACACCTTC. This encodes CTSSLVAREEDIYGYTF. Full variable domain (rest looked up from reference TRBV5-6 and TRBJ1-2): DAGVTQSPTHLIKTRGQQVTLRCSPKSGHDTVSWYQQALGQGPQFIFQYYEEEERQRGNFPDRFSGHQFPNYSSELNVNALLLGDSALYLCTSSLVAREEDIYGYTFGSGTRLTVV.

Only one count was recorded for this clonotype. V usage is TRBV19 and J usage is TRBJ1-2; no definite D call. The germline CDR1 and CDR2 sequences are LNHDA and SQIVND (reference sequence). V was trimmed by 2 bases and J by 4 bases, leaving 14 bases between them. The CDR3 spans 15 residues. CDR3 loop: CASSIRTGHSYGYTF. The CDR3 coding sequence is TGTGCCAGTAGTATAAGAACGGGCCACAGCTATGGCTACACCTTC.

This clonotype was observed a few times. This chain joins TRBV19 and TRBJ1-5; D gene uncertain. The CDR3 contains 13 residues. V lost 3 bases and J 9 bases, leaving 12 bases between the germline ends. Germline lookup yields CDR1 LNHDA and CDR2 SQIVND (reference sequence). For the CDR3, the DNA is TGTGCCAGTAGTATCTCGGAGCCGGGGCCCCAGCATTTT. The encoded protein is CASSISEPGPQHF. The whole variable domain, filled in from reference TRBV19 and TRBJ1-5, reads DGGITQSPKYLFRKEGQNVTLSCEQNLNHDAMYWYRQDPGQGLRLIYYSQIVNDFQKGDIAEGYSVSREKKESFPLTVTSAQKNPTAFYLCASSISEPGPQHFGDGTRLSIL.

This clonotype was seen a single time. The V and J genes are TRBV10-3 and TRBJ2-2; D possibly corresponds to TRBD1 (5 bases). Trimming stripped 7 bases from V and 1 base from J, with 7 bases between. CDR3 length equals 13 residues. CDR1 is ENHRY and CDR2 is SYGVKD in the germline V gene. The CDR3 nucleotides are TGTGCCATCATGACAGAGAACACCGGGGAGCTGTTTTTT. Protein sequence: CAIMTENTGELFF.

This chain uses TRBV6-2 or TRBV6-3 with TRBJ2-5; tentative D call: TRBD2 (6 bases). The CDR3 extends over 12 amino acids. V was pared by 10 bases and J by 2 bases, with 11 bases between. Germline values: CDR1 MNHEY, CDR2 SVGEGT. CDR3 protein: CAIMAGQETQYF. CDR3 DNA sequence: TGTGCCATCATGGCGGGGCAAGAGACCCAGTACTTC.

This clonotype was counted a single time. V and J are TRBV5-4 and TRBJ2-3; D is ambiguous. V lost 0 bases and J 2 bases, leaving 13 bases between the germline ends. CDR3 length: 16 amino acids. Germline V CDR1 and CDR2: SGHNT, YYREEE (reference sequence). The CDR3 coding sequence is TGTGCCAGCAGCTTGGAGAGTGGCAGGTACACAGATACGCAGTATTTT. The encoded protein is CASSLESGRYTDTQYF.

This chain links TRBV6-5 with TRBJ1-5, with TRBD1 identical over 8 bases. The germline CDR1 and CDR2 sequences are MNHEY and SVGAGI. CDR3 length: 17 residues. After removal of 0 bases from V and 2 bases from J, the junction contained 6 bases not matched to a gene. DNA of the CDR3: TGTGCCAGCAGTTACTCGTCCCTGGACAGGGGCAATCAGCCCCAGCATTTT. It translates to CASSYSSLDRGNQPQHF.

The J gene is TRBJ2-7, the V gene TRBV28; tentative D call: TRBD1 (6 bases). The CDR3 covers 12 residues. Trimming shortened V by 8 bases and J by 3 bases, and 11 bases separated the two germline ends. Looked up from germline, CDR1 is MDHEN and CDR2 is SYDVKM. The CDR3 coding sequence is TGTGCCAGCGGATCAGGGGACTACGAGCAGTACGTC. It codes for CASGSGDYEQYV.

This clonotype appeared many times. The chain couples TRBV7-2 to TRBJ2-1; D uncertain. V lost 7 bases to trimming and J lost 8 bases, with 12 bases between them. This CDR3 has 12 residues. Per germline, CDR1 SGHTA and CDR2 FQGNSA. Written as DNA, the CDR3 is TGTGCCAGCACTAAAGGGTGGGATGAGCAGTTCTTC. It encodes CASTKGWDEQFF.

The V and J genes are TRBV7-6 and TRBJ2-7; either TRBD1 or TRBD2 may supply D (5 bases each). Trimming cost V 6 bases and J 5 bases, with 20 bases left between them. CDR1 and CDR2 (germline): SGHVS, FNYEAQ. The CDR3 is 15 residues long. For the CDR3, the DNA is TGTGCCAGCAGGTATACACCATCGGGGACGCACGAGCAGTACTTC. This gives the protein CASRYTPSGTHEQYF.